The rows below give T cell receptor beta chains drawn from one sample of a study of molecular identifiers for immune sequencing clone quantification. Each CDR3 protein is one row after TCRdb ran MiXCR on the PCR reads. This repertoire shows under 600,000 distinct CDR3 sequences, roughly 24% found once; its top ten account for just over 0.75%. Sequences were obtained from naive CD8+ T cells from blood, with Jurkat cell RNA spiked in. The receptors derive from a human donor in good health. Some libraries in this study had Jurkat cell RNA spiked in. Each CDR3 is given with its conserved first and last residue. Each record gives: V gene, J gene, D gene, clone size, CDR3 DNA, CDR3 protein. The D gene is left open where the match is weak. For some rows the clone size is stated as once, few or many, or as a class when expanded; others skip it.

V gene: TRBV7-9; J gene: TRBJ1-1; D gene: -; clone size: -; CDR3 DNA: TGTGCCAGCAGCTTAATTCAGACGAACCCTGAAGCTTTCTTT; CDR3 protein: CASSLIQTNPEAFF
V gene: TRBV9; J gene: TRBJ2-5; D gene: TRBD1; clone size: -; CDR3 DNA: TGTGCCAGCAGCGCCAGGGGGCAGGGTGAAGGTTCTCGAGAGACCCAGTACTTC; CDR3 protein: CASSARGQGEGSRETQYF
V gene: TRBV25-1; J gene: TRBJ2-1; D gene: -; clone size: many; CDR3 DNA: TGTGCCAGCAGTGAAGGACAGGGAGGGAATGAGCAGTTCTTC; CDR3 protein: CASSEGQGGNEQFF
V gene: TRBV12-3/TRBV12-4; J gene: TRBJ1-3; D gene: TRBD1; clone size: -; CDR3 DNA: TGTGCCAGCAGTTTAAGTTTCGAGGGGGCAAGTGGAAACACCATATATTTT; CDR3 protein: CASSLSFEGASGNTIYF
V gene: TRBV13; J gene: TRBJ2-1; D gene: -; clone size: few; CDR3 DNA: TGTGCCAGCAGCCAAAAAAATGAGCAGTTCTTC; CDR3 protein: CASSQKNEQFF
V gene: TRBV4-1; J gene: TRBJ1-1; D gene: -; clone size: -; CDR3 DNA: TGCGTCAGCAGCCAATTACAGCTGATGAACACTGAAGCTTTCTTT; CDR3 protein: CVSSQLQLMNTEAFF
V gene: TRBV30; J gene: TRBJ1-2; D gene: -; clone size: -; CDR3 DNA: TGTGCCTGGAGCAGCGGGGGCCTTCTCAGTAGCTTC; CDR3 protein: CAWSSGGLLSSF
V gene: TRBV6-2/TRBV6-3; J gene: TRBJ2-5; D gene: TRBD2; clone size: -; CDR3 DNA: TGTGCCGGCAGTTACGCGGGACTAGAAGAGACCCAGTACTTC; CDR3 protein: CAGSYAGLEETQYF
V gene: TRBV7-3; J gene: TRBJ2-5; D gene: -; clone size: -; CDR3 DNA: TGTGCCAGCAGCCCGCAGGGAGTCGAGACCCAGTACTTC; CDR3 protein: CASSPQGVETQYF
V gene: TRBV19; J gene: TRBJ2-1; D gene: -; clone size: -; CDR3 DNA: TGTGCCAGTAGTATCTTCGGACAGAATTACAATGAGCAGTTCTTC; CDR3 protein: CASSIFGQNYNEQFF
V gene: TRBV12-3/TRBV12-4; J gene: TRBJ1-1; D gene: -; clone size: many; CDR3 DNA: TGTGCCAGCAGTTTACCGGGTACCACTGAAGCTTTCTTT; CDR3 protein: CASSLPGTTEAFF
V gene: TRBV4-3; J gene: TRBJ2-3; D gene: -; clone size: -; CDR3 DNA: TGCGCCAGCAGCCAAGATACCAGCCGCGCAGGTACGCAGTATTTT; CDR3 protein: CASSQDTSRAGTQYF
V gene: TRBV19; J gene: TRBJ1-5; D gene: -; clone size: few; CDR3 DNA: TGTGCCAGTAGTATGAGGGGTTCAGGCAATCAGCCCCAGCATTTT; CDR3 protein: CASSMRGSGNQPQHF
V gene: TRBV10-3; J gene: TRBJ2-1; D gene: TRBD1; clone size: few; CDR3 DNA: TGTGCCATCAGTGAGTCGGGGACAGGAGCCTACAATGAGCAGTTCTTC; CDR3 protein: CAISESGTGAYNEQFF
V gene: TRBV6-5; J gene: TRBJ2-2; D gene: -; clone size: few; CDR3 DNA: TGTGCCAGCAGTTATTTCTTTAGTACGGTAGGGAACACCGGGGAGCTGTTTTTT; CDR3 protein: CASSYFFSTVGNTGELFF
V gene: TRBV19; J gene: TRBJ2-3; D gene: TRBD2; clone size: many; CDR3 DNA: TGTGCCAGTAGTACCGTGGGACTAGCTTTGACAGATACGCAGTATTTT; CDR3 protein: CASSTVGLALTDTQYF
V gene: TRBV12-3/TRBV12-4; J gene: TRBJ1-1; D gene: -; clone size: -; CDR3 DNA: TGTGCCAGCAGTCGGGACAAACCCACTGAAGCTTTCTTT; CDR3 protein: CASSRDKPTEAFF
V gene: TRBV12-3/TRBV12-4; J gene: TRBJ2-3; D gene: -; clone size: -; CDR3 DNA: TGTGCCAGCAGTGGCATAGAGGGTAGCGGCGGCGCATTTACCTCAGATACGCAGTATTTT; CDR3 protein: CASSGIEGSGGAFTSDTQYF
V gene: TRBV20-1; J gene: TRBJ2-7; D gene: -; clone size: once; CDR3 DNA: TGCAGTGCTAGAGATTCGTGGGGTGGGGAAACCTACGAGCAGTACTTC; CDR3 protein: CSARDSWGGETYEQYF
V gene: TRBV29-1; J gene: TRBJ1-2; D gene: -; clone size: -; CDR3 DNA: TGCAGCGTTGACGGGGCGAATGGCTACACCTTC; CDR3 protein: CSVDGANGYTF
V gene: TRBV9; J gene: TRBJ2-1; D gene: -; clone size: -; CDR3 DNA: TGTGCCAGCAGCGAGGACACGTACAATGAGCAGTTCTTC; CDR3 protein: CASSEDTYNEQFF
V gene: TRBV10-3; J gene: TRBJ2-1; D gene: -; clone size: few; CDR3 DNA: TGTGCCATCAGTGAGCCAGGGACAACGAATGAGCAGTTCTTC; CDR3 protein: CAISEPGTTNEQFF